A single sample is the source of the 17 T cell receptor beta chains below, sequenced in a study of T cell clonality in common variable immunodeficiency. Generated by immunoSEQ multiplex PCR, the TCRdb table keeps only in-frame clones and is missing some. Listed for the sample are 75,000 to 85,000 clones, none seen a single time. Sequencing was carried out using peripheral blood mononuclear cells. These receptors all come from a person between 18 and 75 years old in good health.

With regard to this clone: The junction shows a germline mismatch at one end, possibly a read error. Read sequence stops 3 residues before the CDR3 end, and the germline J gene provides the missing end. J is TRBJ1-1 and V is TRBV30; D perhaps matches TRBD1 (6 bases). CDR1 is GTSNPN and CDR2 is SVGIG in the germline V gene (reference sequence). The CDR3 spans 16 residues. The CDR3 region is CTWSVSLRGADTEAFF. CDR3 bases read: TGTACCTGGAGTGTATCTCTCAGGGGCGCGGACACTGAA.

This clone was observed many times. The CDR3 protein is CASSPRGTSANYEQYF. Incomplete CDR3 DNA: TGTGCCAGCAGCCCAAGGGGGACTAGCGCGAACTACGAG. The rearrangement uses TRBV3-1 (or the pseudogene TRBV3-2) and TRBJ2-7; TRBD2 matches at 10 bases. The CDR3 end is not reached by the read, which stops 3 residues before it; the germline J gene fills it in. J was trimmed by 3 bases and V by 4 bases; bases with no gene match: 9. Germline V gene data show CDR1 as LGHDT and CDR2 as YNNKEL (reference sequence). This CDR3 region has 16 residues.

In this sample, this clone turned up many times. The read gets to within 3 residues of the CDR3 end, and the germline J gene fills in the rest. The chain joins TRBV13 to TRBJ2-2; 10 nucleotides match TRBD1. Germline loops: CDR1 PRHDT, CDR2 FYEKMQ (reference sequence). This CDR3 is built from 15 residues. The V and J ends lost 5 bases and 5 bases, in that order; junction bases with no gene match: 5. CDR3 amino acids: CASSHSGQGTGELFF. The CDR3 bases that were read are TGTGCCAGCAGCCACTCGGGACAGGGGACCGGGGAG.

This clone was detected many times. The CDR3 extends 3 residues past the end of the read, so its final part is completed from the germline J gene. J is TRBJ2-2 and V is TRBV19; TRBD1 matches 10 bases. V trimming: 4 bases; J trimming: 5 bases; junction bases outside the gene matches: 4. CDR1 and CDR2 from the germline V gene are LNHDA and SQIVND (reference sequence). The CDR3 length is 15 residues. Incomplete CDR3 DNA: TGTGCCAGTAGTACGGACAGGGGGTTTACCGGGGAG. This gives the protein CASSTDRGFTGE. The entire CDR3 protein reads CASSTDRGFTGELFF.

This clone was detected ten times or more. Sequencing ends 3 residues short of the CDR3 end; the germline J gene provides the rest. The V call is TRBV19, the J call TRBJ1-2; TRBD1 aligns across 9 bases. The CDR3 sequence is 15 residues long. CDR1 is LNHDA and CDR2 is SQIVND in the germline V gene (reference sequence). With V trimmed by 5 bases and J by 5 bases, 9 bases remained unmatched. The sequenced part of the CDR3 DNA is TGTGCCAGTAGTCCACAGGGGGCGCTTGGATATGGC. Translating gives CASSPQGALGYG. The complete CDR3 reads CASSPQGALGYGYTF.

This clone appeared many times. At one boundary the junction diverges from the germline segment, which might be a read error. The CDR3 end lies 3 residues beyond the end of the read and is filled in from the germline J gene. This chain connects TRBV4-2 to TRBJ2-7; D is ambiguous. CDR1 and CDR2 from the germline V gene are LGHNA and YNFKEQ. The CDR3 spans 15 residues. The CDR3 is CASSQDTFALAEQYF. The part of the CDR3 DNA that was read is TGCGCCAGCAGCCAAGATACCTTCGCTCTGGCCGAG.

The table lists this clone with many counts. The observed sequence ends 3 residues before the CDR3 terminus, with the missing tail filled in from the germline J gene. This chain joins TRBV11-2 and TRBJ2-2; D remains unclear. The V and J ends lost 3 bases and 2 bases respectively, with 10 bases between them. This CDR3 spans 15 amino acids. Per the germline V gene, CDR1 is SGHAT and CDR2 is FQNNGV. The CDR3: CASSFAGYNTGELFF. CDR3 DNA, as far as it was read: TGTGCCAGCAGCTTCGCAGGTTACAACACCGGGGAG.

This clone was seen many times. The CDR3 is cut off 3 residues early in the read; its end comes from the germline J gene. V usage is TRBV5-1 and J usage is TRBJ2-1; 14 bases match TRBD2. The V and J ends lost 4 bases and 6 bases, in that order; junction bases with no gene match: 3. The CDR3 is 15 amino acids. The germline V gene encodes CDR1 SGHRS and CDR2 YFSETQ. The sequenced part of the CDR3 DNA is TGCGCCAGCAGCCAGGGACTAGCGGGAGTCAATGAG. Translation: CASSQGLAGVNE. The whole CDR3 is CASSQGLAGVNEQFF.

This clone was detected ten times or more. Read sequence stops 3 residues before the CDR3 end, and the germline J gene provides the missing end. The rearrangement uses TRBV28 and TRBJ1-5, with a tentative D call TRBD1 (5 bases). CDR3 length: 14 amino acids. Trimming took off 7 bases at V and 2 bases at J, with 12 bases between the two ends. CDR1 is MDHEN and CDR2 is SYDVKM in the germline V gene. CDR3 DNA, as far as it was read: TGTGCCAGCACCCGAGGAGGGGGCAATCAGCCC. It specifies CASTRGGGNQP. The entire CDR3 reads CASTRGGGNQPQHF.

This clone was picked up many times. CDR3 amino acids: CSVEGNAGGYGYTF. The covered CDR3 bases are TGCAGCGTTGAAGGAAATGCAGGGGGCTATGGC. This chain links TRBV29-1 with TRBJ1-2; 7 positions agree with TRBD1. With the read ending 3 residues before the CDR3 end, the germline J gene is used to fill in that end. This CDR3 contains 14 residues. Germline V gene data show CDR1 as SQVTM and CDR2 as ANQGSEA. V shed 1 base, J shed 4 bases, and the junction held 6 bases outside the gene matches.

This clone has a count of ten or more. The read terminates 3 residues before the CDR3 end, so the remaining end is supplied by the germline J gene. The chain carries TRBV7-2 and TRBJ2-5; no reliable D call. V was shortened by 2 bases and J by 2 bases, with 9 bases between the two germline ends. CDR1 and CDR2 (germline): SGHTA, FQGNSA. The length of the CDR3 is 14 residues. Incomplete CDR3 DNA: TGTGCCAGCAGCTTAAGCCCTACTCAAGAGACC. Residues: CASSLSPTQET. The whole CDR3 is CASSLSPTQETQYF.

This clone was recorded many times. The read is 3 residues too short to cover the CDR3 end, so that end is filled in from the germline J gene. V usage is TRBV7-2 and J usage is TRBJ2-7; D assignment may be TRBD1 or TRBD2 (5 bases each). The V gene's germline CDR1 is SGHTA and CDR2 FQGNSA. V was trimmed by 0 bases and J by 0 bases, leaving 12 bases between them. The CDR3 is made up of 16 amino acids. The CDR3 protein is CASSLAGDSSSYEQYF. CDR3 DNA, as far as it was read: TGTGCCAGCAGCTTAGCGGGAGACAGTTCCTCCTACGAG.

This clone was counted at least ten times. The CDR3 end falls 3 residues outside the read, so it is completed with the germline J gene. The chain is built from TRBV7-3 and TRBJ2-3, with 7 bases lining up with TRBD2. CDR1 is SGHTA, CDR2 FQGTGA, per germline. J gave up 0 bases and V 1 base, and 4 bases lay outside the gene matches. The CDR3 length is 16 residues. The DNA read from the CDR3 is TGTGCCAGCAGCTTAATGGCTAGCGGTAGCACAGATACG. Its protein is CASSLMASGSTDT. The full CDR3 is CASSLMASGSTDTQYF.

Ten or more counts support this clone. The read finishes 3 residues shy of the CDR3 end, and the germline J gene is used to complete it. This rearrangement joins TRBV20-1 to TRBJ2-7; D might be TRBD2 (6 bases). Germline V lookup: CDR1 DFQATT, CDR2 SNEGSKA (reference sequence). The CDR3 has 13 residues. The ends were cut back, 3 bases at V and 4 bases at J, with 13 bases in the middle. The CDR3 DNA, read in part, is TGCAGTGCTAGTTCACTAGCCCAGTACGAG. As protein: CSASSLAQYE. The whole CDR3 reads CSASSLAQYEQYF.

This clone was seen repeatedly, ten times or more. The read ends 3 residues shy of where the CDR3 ends; the end is completed using the germline J gene. V gene TRBV20-1 combines with J gene TRBJ1-1; D not resolved. The germline CDR1 and CDR2 sequences are DFQATT and SNEGSKA (reference sequence). The V gene lost 0 bases and the J gene lost 5 bases, with 16 bases spanning the gap. The CDR3 consists of 15 residues. The covered CDR3 bases are TGCAGTGCTAGAGATCGGGCGGGATGGGAAACTGAA. Translating gives CSARDRAGWETE. The CDR3 in its entirety is CSARDRAGWETEAFF.

This clone was detected many times. The read terminates 3 residues ahead of where the CDR3 ends, so the germline J gene completes it. The chain carries TRBV20-1 and TRBJ2-7, with D maybe TRBD1 (6 bases). V was shortened by 6 bases and J by 0 bases, with 12 bases between the two germline ends. Germline V CDR1 and CDR2: DFQATT, SNEGSKA (reference sequence). This CDR3 contains 13 residues. CDR3 loop: CSAVDRSSYEQYF. The DNA read from the CDR3 is TGCAGTGCCGTCGACAGGAGCTCCTACGAG.

This clone appeared many times. The CDR3 reads CSVQSSGANVLTF. CDR3 bases read: TGCAGCGTTCAATCCTCTGGGGCCAACGTC. The chain carries TRBV29-1 and TRBJ2-6; no clear D. The read ends 3 residues shy of where the CDR3 ends; the end is completed using the germline J gene. The CDR3 runs to 13 residues. The V end was cut by 5 bases, the J end by 0 bases, with 5 bases between. CDR1 is SQVTM, CDR2 ANQGSEA, per germline.